The TCR beta chain under discussion was sequenced for a study of blood T cells in healthy people across ages. Then a second PCR, running roughly 6 to 11 cycles, was carried out with a sample-barcoded 5' primer and a J-beta primer mix. A tag from a template-switch adaptor with 12 random nucleotides marked each cDNA molecule. Using its own MiXCR run on the 5' RACE reads, TCRdb lists one record per CDR3 protein. This table has some 1.5 million distinct CDR3 sequences, roughly 27% appearing once. They isolated at least 6.5 million PBMCs from each sample. This clonotype appeared a single time. Germline and junction disagree at one end, which may indicate a read error. This CDR3 has 18 residues. Germline V gene sequence: CDR1 SGHTA, CDR2 FQGTGA.

The sample taken for sequencing was blood. The source of this sequence is a woman in her twenties or thirties in good health. The chain is built from TRBV7-3 and TRBJ2-6, with 7 bases that match TRBD1. This CDR3 is CASTSPGQYLSGANVLTF. The DNA of the CDR3 is TGTGCCAGCACCTCTCCGGGACAGTACCTCTCTGGGGCCAATGTCCTGACTTTC.